The 26 T cell receptor beta chains listed next were all sequenced from one sample in a study of human T cells and chemical hapten exposure. Indicated time point: patch test 1, 2 weeks after DPC sensitization. Treatment reported: therapeutic diphenylcyclopropenone sensitization with weekly scalp DPC. Via MiXCR, TCRdb re-called the RACE reads, giving one row per CDR3 protein. The repertoire holds around 120,000 distinct CDR3 sequences, around 10% seen once, with around 1.5% in the top ten. The sequenced sample was whole blood, obtained in connection with sensitization to the hapten diphenylcyclopropenone (DPC). Receptors were obtained from a woman aged 45-65 years with alopecia areata. Some clones in this sample may be carry-over from other donors' samples.

The V call is TRBV20-1, the J call TRBJ2-1; 11 bases map to TRBD2. The germline gives CDR1 DFQATT, CDR2 SNEGSKA (reference sequence). Germline trimming cut 4 bases from V and 4 bases from J; bases unmatched to any gene: 6. The CDR3 consists of 15 residues. CDR3 in DNA: TGCAGTGCTACCCTATCTAGCGGGAGGTACAATGAGCAGTTCTTC. Translated: CSATLSSGRYNEQFF.

V and J are TRBV5-1 and TRBJ2-5, with 8 bases aligning to TRBD2. The CDR3 sequence is 16 residues long. Germline loops: CDR1 SGHRS, CDR2 YFSETQ. V lost 0 bases to trimming and J lost 1 base; unmatched junction nucleotides: 5. Here the CDR3 reads CASSLAPAGAQETQYF. DNA for the CDR3: TGCGCCAGCAGCTTGGCCCCAGCGGGGGCCCAAGAGACCCAGTACTTC. The full variable domain, completed using reference TRBV5-1 and TRBJ2-5, is KAGVTQTPRYLIKTRGQQVTLSCSPISGHRSVSWYQQTPGQGLQFLFEYFSETQRNKGNFPGRFSGRQFSNSRSEMNVSTLELGDSALYLCASSLAPAGAQETQYFGPGTRLLVL.

A few counts support this clonotype. The gene calls are TRBV24-1 and TRBJ2-3, with 8 bases lining up with TRBD1. The CDR3 runs to 15 residues. The germline gives CDR1 KGHDR, CDR2 SFDVKD. Trimming at V came to 2 bases and at J to 4 bases, leaving 4 bases not matched to a gene. This chain's CDR3 is CATSDWTGNADTQYF. CDR3 bases: TGTGCCACCAGTGATTGGACAGGGAACGCAGATACGCAGTATTTT.

V and J are TRBV11-2 and TRBJ2-3; D is unresolved. CDR1 and CDR2 (germline): SGHAT, FQNNGV. The CDR3 covers 15 residues. V lost 5 bases and J 0 bases, leaving 12 bases between the germline ends. The CDR3 region has the DNA TGTGCCAGCAGCCGATGGACCTGGAGCACAGATACGCAGTATTTT. It encodes CASSRWTWSTDTQYF.

This clonotype occurred many times. V and J are TRBV28 and TRBJ2-1, with D possibly TRBD2 on 5 matching bases. This CDR3 region has 15 residues. CDR1 MDHEN and CDR2 SYDVKM come from the germline V gene. The V and J ends lost 3 bases and 0 bases respectively, with 9 bases between them. The CDR3 DNA reads TGTGCCAGCAGTTTCTTAGGGAGCTCCTACAATGAGCAGTTCTTC. Protein: CASSFLGSSYNEQFF.

This clonotype came up a few times. The rearrangement uses TRBV28 and TRBJ2-3; the D is unclear. Between the trimmed V and J ends, which lost 7 bases and 4 bases, there was a span of 9 bases. From germline, CDR1 is MDHEN and CDR2 SYDVKM. The CDR3 runs to 12 residues. The CDR3 nucleotides read TGTGCCAGCAAAGGTTACGCAGATACGCAGTATTTT. This sequence encodes CASKGYADTQYF.

Many counts were recorded for this clonotype. The chain links TRBV6-5 to TRBJ2-7, with TRBD1 as a possible D gene (6 bases). The CDR3 has 14 residues. V shed 4 bases and J shed 3 bases, with 13 bases lying between them. Germline V gene data show CDR1 as MNHEY and CDR2 as SVGAGI. The CDR3 is CASSSPPRGYEQYF. The CDR3 DNA sequence: TGTGCCAGCAGTTCTCCTCCCAGGGGCTACGAGCAGTACTTC.

This clonotype was counted a few times. The CDR3 loop is CASSPRGTENTEAFF. For the CDR3, the DNA is TGTGCCAGCTCACCCCGGGGGACAGAGAACACTGAAGCTTTCTTT. The chain couples TRBV18 to TRBJ1-1; 7 bases match TRBD1. J was trimmed by 1 base and V by 3 bases; bases with no gene match: 5. CDR1 KGHSH and CDR2 LQKENI come from the germline V gene. The CDR3 runs to 15 residues.

A note on this clonotype: At one boundary the junction diverges from the germline segment, which might be a read error. CDR3 DNA: TGTGCTAGCAGCTTACGTCCGGGGAGCGGGGAGCAGTTCTTC. Translation gives CASSLRPGSGEQFF. The gene calls are TRBV7-7 and TRBJ2-1, with a tentative D call TRBD2 (6 bases). The CDR3 runs to 14 residues. Germline-derived CDR1 and CDR2 are SSHAT and FNYEAQ (reference sequence).

The sample holds many counts of this clonotype. The chain couples TRBV14 to TRBJ1-2, with 8 bases matching TRBD1. Losses at the gene ends were 6 bases for V and 8 bases for J; bases not matched to a gene: 11. CDR3 length: 14 residues. CDR1 is SGHDN, CDR2 FVKESK, per germline. The CDR3 protein is CASSLNSGGYGYTF. CDR3 bases: TGTGCCAGCAGTCTAAATTCAGGGGGCTACGGCTACACCTTC.

This clonotype was found a few times. Relative to the germline gene, one junction end is altered; a read error may explain this. The rearrangement links TRBV18 to TRBJ1-1; no clear D. CDR3 length: 15 residues. Germline assignment: CDR1 KGHSH and CDR2 LQKENI. CDR3 region: CTSSPPGVRNTEAFF. The CDR3 DNA follows: TGTACCAGCTCACCACCGGGAGTGCGAAACACTGAAGCTTTCTTT. Looking up the rest from reference TRBV18 and TRBJ1-1 gives the full variable domain: NAGVMQNPRHLVRRRGQEARLRCSPMKGHSHVYWYRQLPEEGLKFMVYLQKENIIDESGMPKERFSAEFPKEGPSILRIQQVVRGDSAAYFCTSSPPGVRNTEAFFGQGTRLTVV.

There are a few counts of this clonotype. J is TRBJ2-1 and V is TRBV20-1; the D is unclear. Between the trimmed V and J ends, which lost 0 bases and 4 bases, there was a span of 10 bases. CDR1 and CDR2 from the germline V gene are DFQATT and SNEGSKA (reference sequence). The CDR3 has 14 residues. CDR3 loop: CSARDLQPYNEQFF. The CDR3 coding sequence is TGCAGTGCTAGAGATCTACAGCCGTACAATGAGCAGTTCTTC.

This clonotype was seen only a few times. The chain links TRBV25-1 to TRBJ1-1, with TRBD1 matching 10 bases. The CDR3 length is 15 residues. Germline values: CDR1 MGHDK, CDR2 SYGVNS. V lost 8 bases and J lost 0; bases outside the gene matches: 6. CDR3 sequence reads: CASLGQGMVNTEAFF. Here the CDR3 DNA reads TGTGCCAGCTTGGGACAGGGGATGGTGAACACTGAAGCTTTCTTT. The whole variable domain, filled in from reference TRBV25-1 and TRBJ1-1, reads EADIYQTPRYLVIGTGKKITLECSQTMGHDKMYWYQQDPGMELHLIHYSYGVNSTEKGDLSSESTVSRIRTEHFPLTLESARPSHTSQYLCASLGQGMVNTEAFFGQGTRLTVV.

The chain recombines TRBV20-1 with TRBJ2-3; tentatively, D is TRBD2 (5 bases). The germline V gene encodes CDR1 DFQATT and CDR2 SNEGSKA (reference sequence). The V and J ends lost 4 bases and 1 base respectively, with 12 bases between them. The CDR3 length is 14 residues. The CDR3 here is CSAKLRAGTDTQYF. The DNA of the CDR3 is TGCAGTGCTAAACTTAGAGCGGGCACAGATACGCAGTATTTT.

In its sample, this clonotype was seen once. DNA of the CDR3: TGTGCCAGCAGCAGGACGAGGGACACTGAAGCTTTCTTT. Protein product: CASSRTRDTEAFF. This chain links TRBV7-2 with TRBJ1-1; D gene uncertain. Germline CDR1 is SGHTA and CDR2 is FQGNSA. There are 13 residues in the CDR3. V shed 5 bases and J shed 3 bases, with 10 bases lying between them.

The CDR3 here is CSARVKPGLRNEKLFF. CDR3 sequence (DNA): TGCAGTGCTAGAGTGAAGCCGGGACTGCGTAATGAAAAACTGTTTTTT. The J gene is TRBJ1-4, the V gene TRBV20-1, with D possibly matching TRBD1 (5 bases). Germline V gene sequence: CDR1 DFQATT, CDR2 SNEGSKA (reference sequence). There are 16 residues in the CDR3. Trimming took 1 base from V and 4 from J, leaving 16 bases between them.

This clonotype was counted ten times or more. The chain combines TRBV5-4 with TRBJ2-7; 8 bases match TRBD2. This CDR3 is built from 16 residues. Looked up from germline, CDR1 is SGHNT and CDR2 is YYREEE (reference sequence). V trimming: 1 base; J trimming: 5 bases; junction bases outside the gene matches: 11. CDR3 loop: CASSLPGLDTFHEQYF. The CDR3, as DNA: TGTGCCAGCAGCTTGCCGGGACTAGACACCTTTCACGAGCAGTACTTC.

About this clonotype itself: A clone one base away is much larger, so this may be a read error. The genes are TRBV19 and TRBJ1-6; D is unresolved. This CDR3 spans 12 amino acids. Per the germline V gene, CDR1 is LNHDA and CDR2 is SQIVND (reference sequence). The CDR3 coding sequence is TGTGCCAGTAGCGCTACCTGGCCACCCCACCACTTT. Its protein product is CASSATWPPHHF.

This clonotype was observed a few times. The V gene is TRBV6-2 or TRBV6-3, the J gene TRBJ2-1, with TRBD2 as a possible D gene (6 bases). This CDR3 region has 15 residues. V lost 10 bases to trimming and J lost 0 bases, with 16 bases between them. CDR1 and CDR2 (germline): MNHEY, SVGEGT. The CDR3 sequence: CATGTSWSSYNEQFF. CDR3 coding DNA: TGTGCCACTGGGACTTCCTGGAGCTCCTACAATGAGCAGTTCTTC.

The V call is TRBV12-3 or TRBV12-4, the J call TRBJ2-1; a weak D match, TRBD1 (6 bases). The germline V and J ends were trimmed by 3 bases and 7 bases, with 16 bases remaining between them. This CDR3 comprises 15 residues. The CDR3 loop reads CASSFGDPGQNEQFF. CDR3 DNA sequence: TGTGCCAGCAGTTTCGGGGACCCCGGACAGAATGAGCAGTTCTTC.

The chain has TRBV12-3 or TRBV12-4 and TRBJ2-3, with a weak D call TRBD1 (7 bases). The length of the CDR3 is 13 residues. Trimming removed 3 bases at V and 6 bases at J, with 10 bases between. CDR3 amino acids: CASSFRGRDTQYF. The DNA of the CDR3 is TGTGCCAGCAGTTTCAGGGGGAGGGATACGCAGTATTTT.

This clonotype was observed many times. The gene calls are TRBV28 and TRBJ2-3; 8 nucleotides match TRBD1. Germline assignment: CDR1 MDHEN and CDR2 SYDVKM. The CDR3 contains 17 residues. V lost 3 bases to trimming and J lost 11 bases; unmatched junction nucleotides: 19. CDR3 in amino acids: CASSFSLWGANRGMQYF. CDR3 nucleotides: TGTGCCAGCAGTTTCTCCCTGTGGGGAGCGAACAGGGGGATGCAGTATTTT. The variable domain in full, completed from reference TRBV28 and TRBJ2-3, reads DVKVTQSSRYLVKRTGEKVFLECVQDMDHENMFWYRQDPGLGLRLIYFSYDVKMKEKGDIPEGYSVSREKKERFSLILESASTNQTSMYLCASSFSLWGANRGMQYFGPGTRLTVL.

This clonotype was detected only a few times. V and J are TRBV7-2 and TRBJ1-1; D unclear. V lost 5 bases, J lost 2 bases, and 9 bases lay in between. Germline CDR1 SGHTA, CDR2 FQGNSA. The CDR3 runs 13 residues. CDR3 DNA: TGTGCCAGCAGCCGAACCTTTAACACTGAAGCTTTCTTT. Translation: CASSRTFNTEAFF.

This clonotype has more than one count but fewer than ten. The chain is built from TRBV28 and TRBJ1-2; D possibly corresponds to TRBD1 (5 bases). In germline, CDR1 is MDHEN, CDR2 SYDVKM. Trimming removed 9 bases at V and 1 base at J, with 12 bases between. The CDR3 covers 13 residues. CDR3 sequence (DNA): TGTGCCAGTCAGACAGCGAATAACTATGGCTACACCTTC. This translates into CASQTANNYGYTF.

There are many counts of this clonotype. V usage is TRBV5-1 and J usage is TRBJ2-4; no firm D call. CDR3 length: 15 amino acids. V lost 5 bases to trimming and J lost 5 bases, with 17 bases between them. Germline values: CDR1 SGHRS, CDR2 YFSETQ. Here the CDR3 reads CASSASQTRENIQYF. The CDR3 nucleotides are TGCGCCAGCAGTGCATCTCAGACACGGGAAAACATTCAGTACTTC.

This clonotype has a handful of counts. The rearrangement uses TRBV24-1 and TRBJ2-5; 9 nucleotides align to TRBD1. Germline CDR1 is KGHDR and CDR2 is SFDVKD. Germline trimming cut 3 bases from V and 4 bases from J; bases unmatched to any gene: 8. The CDR3 totals 16 residues. The CDR3: CATSDPGTGHGETQYF. DNA for the CDR3: TGTGCCACCAGTGATCCGGGGACAGGGCATGGAGAGACCCAGTACTTC.